Presented here are 32 T cell receptor beta chains from one specimen sequenced in a study of siplizumab effects on memory and regulatory T cells. Libraries were prepared by immunoSEQ multiplex PCR; TCRdb keeps only in-frame clonotypes and omits some of them. This table has 98,000 or so clones, about 94% appearing once. Material: Tregs sorted from blood. The receptors shown here come from a human donor in good health.

The chain combines TRBV11-2 with TRBJ2-3, with D tentatively TRBD1 (6 bases). Germline CDR1 is SGHAT and CDR2 is FQNNGV. The V end was cut by 8 bases, the J end by 0 bases, with 6 bases between. This CDR3 is built from 12 residues. CDR3 amino acids: CASGQSTDTQYF. CDR3 bases: TGTGCCAGCGGACAGAGCACAGATACGCAGTATTTT.

This clone was recorded once. The chain links TRBV15 to TRBJ1-6, with a weak D call TRBD1 (5 bases). The CDR3 covers 15 residues. Germline CDR1 LNHNV, CDR2 YYDKDF (reference sequence). Deletions cut 0 bases from V and 6 bases from J, with 9 bases between. In nucleotides, the CDR3 is TGTGCCACCAGCAGAGAGGGACGCAGTAATTCACCCCTCCACTTT. Amino acid sequence: CATSREGRSNSPLHF.

The V gene is TRBV5-1, the J gene TRBJ2-5, with D possibly matching TRBD1 (6 bases). CDR1 is SGHRS and CDR2 is YFSETQ in the germline V gene. Trimming took 4 bases from V and 4 from J, leaving 17 bases between them. The CDR3 has 15 residues. CDR3 nucleotides: TGCGCCAGCAGCGGGGGTACCCCCAGGGGAGAGACCCAGTACTTC. This sequence encodes CASSGGTPRGETQYF. Filled out from reference TRBV5-1 and TRBJ2-5, the complete variable domain reads KAGVTQTPRYLIKTRGQQVTLSCSPISGHRSVSWYQQTPGQGLQFLFEYFSETQRNKGNFPGRFSGRQFSNSRSEMNVSTLELGDSALYLCASSGGTPRGETQYFGPGTRLLVL.

V and J are TRBV4-1 and TRBJ1-4; a possible D gene is TRBD1 (5 bases). V was pared by 1 base and J by 3 bases, with 9 bases between. Germline CDR1 reads MGHRA; CDR2 reads YSYEKL. The CDR3 extends over 15 amino acids. The chain's CDR3 is CASSQAGIPNEKLFF. The DNA for the CDR3 is TGCGCCAGCAGCCAAGCAGGGATACCTAATGAAAAACTGTTTTTT.

The chain links TRBV5-1 to TRBJ1-2; D might be TRBD1 (5 bases). With 4 bases removed from V and 5 bases from J, the gap between germline ends came to 12 bases. The CDR3 length is 13 residues. Germline values: CDR1 SGHRS, CDR2 YFSETQ. CDR3 bases: TGCGCCAGCAGCCCGGGACCTGGGTATGGCTACACCTTC. The encoded protein is CASSPGPGYGYTF.

This chain uses TRBV4-2 with TRBJ2-6; maybe TRBD1 (6 bases). Trimming cost V 0 bases and J 2 bases, with 17 bases left between them. The CDR3 spans 19 residues. In germline, CDR1 is LGHNA, CDR2 YNFKEQ. Written as DNA, the CDR3 is TGTGCCAGCAGCCAAGATTTTGGGGGCTTGTTGACTGGGGCCAACGTCCTGACTTTC. Translating gives CASSQDFGGLLTGANVLTF.

This rearrangement joins TRBV19 to TRBJ1-2; 7 positions match TRBD1. The J segment lost 4 bases and the V segment lost 6 bases, leaving 5 bases of the junction unmatched. Looked up from germline, CDR1 is LNHDA and CDR2 is SQIVND (reference sequence). The CDR3 runs 13 residues. The CDR3 region is CASRQGFFYGYTF. The CDR3, as DNA: TGTGCCAGTAGACAGGGGTTCTTCTATGGCTACACCTTC.

V usage is TRBV14 and J usage is TRBJ2-7; maybe TRBD1 (6 bases). Germline CDR1 is SGHDN and CDR2 is FVKESK. This CDR3 is built from 16 residues. Trimming shortened V by 6 bases and J by 0 bases, and 18 bases separated the two germline ends. CDR3 sequence reads: CASSPSGTLSSYEQYF. CDR3 coding DNA: TGTGCCAGCAGTCCCTCCGGGACACTCAGCTCCTACGAGCAGTACTTC.

This chain connects TRBV5-8 to TRBJ1-4; D is ambiguous. Between the trimmed V and J ends, which lost 3 bases and 14 bases, there was a span of 11 bases. Germline CDR1 is SGHTS and CDR2 is YDEGEE. The CDR3 loop spans 11 amino acids. The DNA for the CDR3 is TGTGCCAGCAGCTGGGCTAGTGGGCTGTTTTTT. It is translated as CASSWASGLFF.

The chain is built from TRBV11-2 and TRBJ2-7, with 9 bases fitting TRBD1. The CDR3 length is 17 residues. V trimming: 2 bases; J trimming: 5 bases; junction bases outside the gene matches: 13. The germline CDR1 and CDR2 sequences are SGHAT and FQNNGV. The CDR3 here is CASSLSPDRGRMHEQYF. In DNA form, the CDR3 reads TGTGCCAGCAGCTTATCCCCGGACAGGGGAAGGATGCACGAGCAGTACTTC.

The rearrangement uses TRBV7-2 and TRBJ2-5; 8 bases are shared with TRBD1. The germline CDR1 and CDR2 sequences are SGHTA and FQGNSA. After removal of 5 bases from V and 4 bases from J, the junction contained 6 bases not matched to a gene. The CDR3 is 14 amino acids. CDR3 sequence: CASSQTGVRETQYF. Here the CDR3 DNA reads TGTGCCAGCAGCCAGACAGGGGTTCGAGAGACCCAGTACTTC.

The chain recombines TRBV6-5 with TRBJ1-2; tentative D call: TRBD1 (6 bases). Trimming removed 4 bases at V and 4 bases at J, with 19 bases between. Germline-derived CDR1 and CDR2 are MNHEY and SVGAGI. The CDR3 has 16 amino acids. CDR3 amino acids: CASSWTLRGGGYGYTF. The CDR3 coding sequence is TGTGCCAGCAGTTGGACGTTAAGGGGGGGCGGCTATGGCTACACCTTC.

The CDR3 region has the DNA TGCGCCAGCACCCGGACGGCGGCGAACACTGAAGCTTTCTTT. This translates into CASTRTAANTEAFF. The chain carries TRBV5-1 and TRBJ1-1, with D unclear. CDR1 is SGHRS, CDR2 YFSETQ, per germline. The CDR3 loop spans 14 amino acids. The V end lost 6 bases, the J end lost 1 base, and 13 bases lay between the germline ends.

The chain couples TRBV9 to TRBJ2-2; D is ambiguous. Per the germline V gene, CDR1 is SGDLS and CDR2 is YYNGEE. Trimming shortened V by 3 bases and J by 1 base, and 10 bases separated the two germline ends. The CDR3 has 15 residues. CDR3 DNA sequence: TGTGCCAGCAGCGGAACGCTGGTGAACACCGGGGAGCTGTTTTTT. Residues: CASSGTLVNTGELFF.

The V call is TRBV18, the J call TRBJ1-2; tentatively, D is TRBD1 (5 bases). This CDR3 is built from 14 residues. Germline assignment: CDR1 KGHSH and CDR2 LQKENI. V dropped 3 bases and J dropped 4 bases, with 12 bases sitting between them. CDR3 loop: CASSPLGLVYGYTF. The CDR3 region has the DNA TGTGCCAGCTCACCGCTGGGACTTGTCTATGGCTACACCTTC.

This chain uses TRBV5-1 with TRBJ1-1, with D perhaps matching TRBD1 (5 bases). The ends were cut back, 0 bases at V and 4 bases at J, with 13 bases in the middle. This CDR3 contains 15 residues. CDR1 is SGHRS and CDR2 is YFSETQ in the germline V gene. Written as DNA, the CDR3 is TGCGCCAGCAGCTTGGGGACGGTTGGGGGCACTGAAGCTTTCTTT. This encodes CASSLGTVGGTEAFF.

The CDR3 coding sequence is TGCGCCAGCAGCCAAGATCCGCAGAGCTCCTACGAGCAGTACTTC. Its translation is CASSQDPQSSYEQYF. The chain couples TRBV4-3 to TRBJ2-7; no firm D call. CDR3 length: 15 residues. Germline lookup yields CDR1 LGHNA and CDR2 YSLEER. The V end was cut by 0 bases, the J end by 0 bases, with 9 bases between.

The CDR3 DNA sequence: TGTGCCAGCAGCTTGGGGGTCGGGAGGGCCCGGAATGAGCAGTTCTTC. This encodes CASSLGVGRARNEQFF. J is TRBJ2-1 and V is TRBV5-4, with 8 bases aligning to TRBD2. There are 16 residues in the CDR3. Losses at the gene ends were 0 bases for V and 7 bases for J; bases not matched to a gene: 9. CDR1 and CDR2 from the germline V gene are SGHNT and YYREEE (reference sequence).

The gene calls are TRBV18 and TRBJ2-4; D gene unclear. Trimming took 2 bases from V and 0 from J, leaving 8 bases between them. CDR1 and CDR2 (germline): KGHSH, LQKENI. CDR3 length equals 15 residues. For the CDR3, the DNA is TGTGCCAGCTCACCAAGCAGCCTAGCCAAAAACATTCAGTACTTC. Protein: CASSPSSLAKNIQYF.

This chain links TRBV25-1 with TRBJ1-6; 7 positions agree with TRBD1. J gave up 12 bases and V 3 bases, and 11 bases lay outside the gene matches. CDR3 size: 15 residues. Per the germline V gene, CDR1 is MGHDK and CDR2 is SYGVNS. The CDR3 loop is CASSERTGSGVPLHF. The CDR3 DNA follows: TGTGCCAGCAGTGAGCGGACAGGTTCGGGAGTACCCCTCCACTTT.

The rearrangement uses TRBV5-1 and TRBJ1-1; 8 nucleotides align to TRBD1. CDR3 size: 17 residues. Germline lookup yields CDR1 SGHRS and CDR2 YFSETQ. The trim removed 7 bases at V and 3 bases at J, leaving 17 bases unmatched. CDR3 bases: TGCGCCAGCCGATCGGGGCAGGGGGCCTATATGGACACTGAAGCTTTCTTT. Amino acids: CASRSGQGAYMDTEAFF. The full variable domain, in which reference TRBV5-1 and TRBJ1-1 provide the parts outside the CDR3, is KAGVTQTPRYLIKTRGQQVTLSCSPISGHRSVSWYQQTPGQGLQFLFEYFSETQRNKGNFPGRFSGRQFSNSRSEMNVSTLELGDSALYLCASRSGQGAYMDTEAFFGQGTRLTVV.

The rearrangement links TRBV9 to TRBJ1-1, with D hard to call. The V gene lost 2 bases and the J gene lost 5 bases, with 13 bases spanning the gap. CDR1 SGDLS and CDR2 YYNGEE come from the germline V gene. The CDR3 loop spans 14 amino acids. The CDR3 DNA reads TGTGCCAGCAGCGTGGGAGCGGAACAGACTGAAGCTTTCTTT. Its protein product is CASSVGAEQTEAFF.

The chain carries TRBV15 and TRBJ2-3; 9 nucleotides line up with TRBD2. Germline CDR1 is LNHNV and CDR2 is YYDKDF (reference sequence). The junction had 10 bases not matched to a gene; V was cut back by 0 bases and J by 0 bases. This CDR3 is 19 amino acids long. The CDR3 coding sequence is TGTGCCACCAGCAGAGATCTGAGACTAGCGGACTCTAGCACAGATACGCAGTATTTT. It codes for CATSRDLRLADSSTDTQYF.

This CDR3 reads CASSPGTGGSYGYTF. In DNA form, the CDR3 reads TGTGCCAGCTCACCAGGGACAGGGGGCAGCTATGGCTACACCTTC. This chain uses TRBV18 with TRBJ1-2; 12 positions agree with TRBD1. J was trimmed by 4 bases and V by 2 bases; bases with no gene match: 2. Per germline, CDR1 KGHSH and CDR2 LQKENI. The CDR3 has 15 residues.

The J gene is TRBJ2-1, the V gene TRBV5-6; D might be TRBD1 (6 bases). The V gene lost 3 bases and the J gene lost 5 bases, with 9 bases spanning the gap. CDR1 is SGHDT, CDR2 YYEEEE, per germline. This CDR3 has 13 amino acids. The CDR3, as DNA: TGTGCCAGCAGCTGGGACACAAACAATGAGCAGTTCTTC. This sequence encodes CASSWDTNNEQFF.

This rearrangement joins TRBV6-5 to TRBJ1-6; D might be TRBD1 (5 bases). CDR1 is MNHEY and CDR2 is SVGAGI in the germline V gene. This CDR3 is built from 15 residues. The germline V and J ends were trimmed by 4 bases and 10 bases, with 17 bases remaining between them. CDR3 bases: TGTGCCAGCAGTTCCCGGGTCATGGGGGGATCACCCCTCCACTTT. Its translation is CASSSRVMGGSPLHF.

The chain has TRBV9 and TRBJ1-1; D is unclear. V lost 0 bases to trimming and J lost 8 bases, with 14 bases between them. Per the germline V gene, CDR1 is SGDLS and CDR2 is YYNGEE. The CDR3 is made up of 14 amino acids. CDR3 residues: CASSVDVSKSEAFF. DNA for the CDR3: TGTGCCAGCAGCGTAGACGTCTCCAAGTCGGAAGCTTTCTTT.

The chain couples TRBV5-1 to TRBJ1-3; TRBD1 matches 7 bases. Per the germline V gene, CDR1 is SGHRS and CDR2 is YFSETQ. Trimming removed 0 bases from V and 1 base from J; junction bases left unmatched: 7. The CDR3 consists of 17 residues. This CDR3 is CASSLASGTVSGNTIYF. The DNA for the CDR3 is TGCGCCAGCAGCTTGGCCTCCGGGACAGTGTCTGGAAACACCATATATTTT.

The V gene is TRBV18, the J gene TRBJ2-3; 9 bases match TRBD1. Trimming cost V 2 bases and J 3 bases; bases outside gene matches: 3. The CDR3 loop spans 15 amino acids. CDR1 and CDR2 from the germline V gene are KGHSH and LQKENI. CDR3 in amino acids: CASSPIGTGTDTQYF. As DNA, the CDR3 is TGTGCCAGCTCACCAATTGGGACAGGGACAGATACGCAGTATTTT.

This clone has only one observation. J is TRBJ2-5 and V is TRBV2; maybe TRBD2 (7 bases). Trimming took off 6 bases at V and 3 bases at J, with 20 bases between the two ends. Germline lookup yields CDR1 SNHLY and CDR2 FYNNEI. This CDR3 has 16 residues. In DNA form, the CDR3 reads TGTGCCAGCAGGGCCATGGGCGGGGGCCGCAAAGAGACCCAGTACTTC. It yields the protein CASRAMGGGRKETQYF.

This rearrangement joins TRBV6-5 to TRBJ2-2, with D unresolved. Germline V CDR1 and CDR2: MNHEY, SVGAGI. This CDR3 region has 14 residues. Trimming stripped 8 bases from V and 0 bases from J, with 10 bases between. The CDR3 here is CASCSTANTGELFF. The CDR3 DNA reads as TGTGCCAGCTGCTCGACGGCGAACACCGGGGAGCTGTTTTTT.

The CDR3 here is CASSFGTQSSYNEQFF. The DNA for the CDR3 is TGCGCCAGCAGCTTTGGTACGCAGAGCTCCTACAATGAGCAGTTCTTC. V gene TRBV5-1 combines with J gene TRBJ2-1; D not certain. The CDR3 has 16 amino acids. The germline V gene encodes CDR1 SGHRS and CDR2 YFSETQ. The V gene lost 2 bases and the J gene lost 0 bases, with 12 bases spanning the gap.